This T cell receptor (beta chain) was documented in a study of blood T cells in healthy people across ages. Points on this clonotype: The antigen remains unidentified.

A sample-barcoded 5' primer and a J-beta primer mix were used in a second PCR of about 7 to 12 cycles. Tags on each cDNA molecule came from a template-switch adaptor with 12 random nucleotides. TCRdb fed the 5' RACE reads into MiXCR, producing one record per CDR3 protein. The sample comprises about 800,000 distinct CDR3 sequences, about 45% of which are singletons, and roughly 20% rests with the top ten. The germline gives CDR1 SGHAT, CDR2 FQDESV (reference sequence). V lost 5 bases and J lost 9, with 14 bases in between. There are 13 residues in the CDR3. Study-wide results and caveats: PBMCs were not sorted, which prevented a conclusive comparison of naive versus antigen-experienced cells. Estimates drawn from one million T cells were deemed to understate diversity. While age rose, TCR beta diversity per million T cells dropped in a roughly linear way.

The sequencing sample was made of blood. The TCR was taken from an elderly man in good health. This chain connects TRBV11-1 to TRBJ2-1; weak D call: TRBD2 (5 bases). This chain's CDR3 is CASSQDGVGEQFF. The CDR3 DNA reads TGTGCCAGCAGCCAAGACGGGGTGGGTGAGCAGTTCTTC. The whole variable domain, remainder taken from reference TRBV11-1 and TRBJ2-1, is EAEVAQSPRYKITEKSQAVAFWCDPISGHATLYWYRQILGQGPELLVQFQDESVVDDSQLPKDRFSAERLKGVDSTLKIQPAELGDSAMYLCASSQDGVGEQFFGPGTRLTVL.